The sequence of this T cell receptor (beta chain) was determined in a study of blood T cell repertoires in COVID-19. Study as a whole: Samples of COVID-19 (acute and convalescent) were obtained from the United States, Italy and Spain. The analysed material was cDNA or gDNA that came from T cells, B-cell-depleted T cells, or PBMCs.

Trimming left V 5 bases short and J 4 bases short, with 15 bases between. CDR3 length: 15 residues. CDR1 is MDHEN and CDR2 is SYDVKM in the germline V gene. Methods used by the authors: It was from reference gene primer amplification that nucleated cell counts were estimated. TCRdb's copy holds only in-frame clones and misses some; the assay was immunoSEQ multiplex PCR. That table gives V, J and clone size, and the DNA gave D and trimming. The sample lists 120,000 to 150,000 clones; around four fifths were seen once. The origin of this receptor is a woman aged 40 to 50 with active or convalescent COVID-19. The chain recombines TRBV28 with TRBJ1-3; D is unresolved. Source material: peripheral blood. The CDR3 nucleotides read TGTGCCAGCAGTCCCGAGGGCCTGGGAGGAAACACCATATATTTT. Translated, it gives CASSPEGLGGNTIYF.